A selection of T cell receptor beta chains follows, all from one sample in a study of OX40 agonist ivuxolimab in advanced cancers. Here immunoSEQ multiplex PCR was the method, and the copy in TCRdb shows in-frame clones only, minus some. The sample contains about 75,000 clones, about 85% of which appear only once. The sequencing here drew on CD4+ or CD8+ T cells sorted from blood, taken in a trial of the OX40 agonist ivuxolimab. Receptor source: an adult with an advanced solid tumor such as melanoma, head and neck, liver or kidney cancer. CDR3s include the opening cysteine and the closing phenylalanine or tryptophan. The D gene is left open where the match is weak. Rows may omit the clone size; those that give it use once, few, many or a size class.

abundance,d_gene,v_gene,j_gene,CDR3aa,CDR3nt
-,-,TRBV7-6,TRBJ2-3,CASSLAIDWGRTDTQYF,TGTGCCAGCAGCTTAGCGATAGACTGGGGGAGGACAGATACGCAGTATTTT
-,-,TRBV6-6,TRBJ1-2,CASSYSSGAYGYTF,TGTGCCAGCAGTTACTCGTCAGGGGCCTATGGCTACACCTTC
-,-,TRBV11-3,TRBJ2-7,CASSLGSGSYEQYF,TGTGCCAGCAGCTTAGGCAGCGGATCCTACGAGCAGTACTTC
-,TRBD2,TRBV29-1,TRBJ2-2,CSVEVAGTPGELFF,TGCAGCGTTGAAGTAGCGGGAACCCCCGGGGAGCTGTTTTTT
-,-,TRBV12-5,TRBJ2-1,CASGPQDSSYNEQFF,TGTGCTAGTGGCCCCCAGGATTCTAGCTACAATGAGCAGTTCTTC
few,-,TRBV11-2,TRBJ1-2,CASSFIGQRYGYTF,TGTGCCAGCAGCTTTATTGGACAGCGCTATGGCTACACCTTC
-,TRBD1,TRBV5-1,TRBJ1-1,CASSFEQGATEAFF,TGCGCCAGCAGCTTTGAACAGGGGGCCACTGAAGCTTTCTTT
-,TRBD2,TRBV7-7,TRBJ2-3,CASSLGLAGGTDTQYF,TGTGCTAGCAGCTTAGGACTAGCGGGAGGCACAGATACGCAGTATTTT
-,TRBD2,TRBV19,TRBJ2-1,CASSRSTSVNEQFF,TGTGCCAGTAGTCGCTCGACTAGCGTCAATGAGCAGTTCTTC
-,TRBD2,TRBV27,TRBJ2-3,CASSLLAGVPSTDTQYF,TGTGCCAGCAGTTTACTAGCGGGAGTTCCTAGCACAGATACGCAGTATTTT
-,TRBD1,TRBV2,TRBJ1-1,CASKGQGNTEAFF,TGTGCCAGCAAGGGACAGGGGAACACTGAAGCTTTCTTT
-,TRBD2,TRBV28,TRBJ2-3,CASTPPSSGRVTDTQYF,TGTGCCAGCACTCCCCCATCTAGCGGGCGGGTCACAGATACGCAGTATTTT
-,TRBD1,TRBV11-2,TRBJ1-4,CASSLPNYRGRGEKLFF,TGTGCCAGCAGCTTACCTAACTACAGGGGGCGAGGTGAAAAACTGTTTTTT
-,-,TRBV7-9,TRBJ1-1,CASSPRDPHAGTEAFF,TGTGCCAGCAGCCCTCGGGACCCCCACGCGGGGACTGAAGCTTTCTTT
-,-,TRBV6-5,TRBJ2-5,CASNSRPQETQYF,TGTGCCAGCAACTCCCGGCCGCAAGAGACCCAGTACTTC
-,TRBD2,TRBV7-9,TRBJ2-7,CASSQGLAGSYEQYF,TGTGCCAGCAGCCAAGGACTAGCGGGTTCCTACGAGCAGTACTTC
-,-,TRBV4-1,TRBJ2-2,CASSQDPGRNTGELFF,TGCGCCAGCAGCCAAGACCCGGGAAGAAACACCGGGGAGCTGTTTTTT
-,-,TRBV19,TRBJ1-4,CASSILGFRAEATNEKLFF,TGTGCCAGTAGTATCTTAGGTTTTCGGGCAGAAGCAACTAATGAAAAACTGTTTTTT
few,TRBD2,TRBV2,TRBJ2-7,CASTSGAPYEQYF,TGTGCCAGTACCAGCGGGGCCCCCTACGAGCAGTACTTC
-,TRBD1,TRBV19,TRBJ1-1,CASRYRGGGTEAFF,TGTGCCAGTAGGTACAGGGGAGGAGGGACTGAAGCTTTCTTT
-,-,TRBV15,TRBJ1-1,CATSRDTGFTEAFF,TGTGCCACCAGCAGAGATACCGGGTTCACTGAAGCTTTCTTT
-,TRBD2,TRBV19,TRBJ2-3,CASSLVAGGSTDTQYF,TGTGCCAGTAGTCTTGTAGCGGGAGGGAGCACAGATACGCAGTATTTT
-,-,TRBV5-1,TRBJ1-5,CASSLSGDSTNQPQHF,TGCGCCAGCAGCTTGTCGGGCGATAGTACGAATCAGCCCCAGCATTTT
-,-,TRBV5-1,TRBJ2-2,CASSFGGAGELFF,TGCGCCAGCAGCTTTGGTGGGGCCGGGGAGCTGTTTTTT
once,TRBD2,TRBV5-5,TRBJ2-7,CASSLVGISGGRTYEQYF,TGTGCCAGCAGCTTGGTGGGAATATCGGGGGGGCGCACCTACGAGCAGTACTTC
-,-,TRBV28,TRBJ1-2,CASSTSGVGYTF,TGTGCCAGCAGTACATCGGGGGTTGGCTACACCTTC
once,-,TRBV18,TRBJ2-5,CASSPLSLGALQETQYF,TGTGCCAGCTCACCACTTTCCCTAGGGGCCCTCCAAGAGACCCAGTACTTC
-,-,TRBV5-1,TRBJ2-6,CASSLGGSGANVLTF,TGCGCCAGCAGCTTGGGGGGCTCTGGGGCCAACGTCCTGACTTTC
once,-,TRBV6-5,TRBJ2-7,CASSSTRTYEQYF,TGTGCCAGCAGTTCGACACGAACTTACGAGCAGTACTTC
-,TRBD1,TRBV11-3,TRBJ2-2,CASSNRQGTGELFF,TGTGCCAGCAGCAACCGACAGGGCACCGGGGAGCTGTTTTTT
-,TRBD2,TRBV15,TRBJ2-1,CATSRTTLGLAGTYNEQFF,TGTGCCACCAGCAGGACCACCTTAGGACTAGCGGGAACATACAATGAGCAGTTCTTC
-,-,TRBV9,TRBJ1-3,CASSVVPTGSGNTIYF,TGTGCCAGCAGCGTAGTCCCAACCGGGTCTGGAAACACCATATATTTT
-,-,TRBV4-2,TRBJ1-3,CASSQDWVWPGTIYF,TGTGCCAGCAGCCAAGATTGGGTCTGGCCAGGCACCATATATTTT